Listed here are 6 T cell receptor beta chains from one sample, sequenced in a study of T-cell memory formation after mild COVID-19 (dated by TCRdb to the early 2020s). Preparation of the library involved 5' RACE. TCRdb names Illumina NovaSeq 6000 as the instrument used. The raw public data were reprocessed by TCRdb itself: fastp quality trimming at Q25, MiXCR clonotype calling, in-frame beta chains only. Duplicate CDR3 protein sequences are folded into a single record with the most common DNA and genes. The sample table holds 470,000 or so distinct CDR3 sequences, of which about 23% were seen once. Under 15% of the sample is taken by the ten largest. Sequenced: PBMCs or a T cell subset sorted from them (not recorded which). Receptors were obtained from an adult woman who had mild COVID-19 (a few samples of this study predate the infection). The sample titles of this study are shuffled in the database, so cell type and time point are left out; the donor was told from shared clones.

This sequence joins TRBV12-3 or TRBV12-4 and TRBJ1-1; D is ambiguous. V shed 1 base and J shed 0 bases, with 9 bases lying between them. The CDR3 consists of 15 residues. CDR3 residues: CASSLVPTLNTEAFF. CDR3 nucleotide sequence: TGTGCCAGCAGTTTAGTCCCGACCCTGAACACTGAAGCTTTCTTT.

This clonotype was recorded a few times. This chain joins TRBV7-6 and TRBJ2-7; maybe TRBD1 (5 bases). The CDR3 totals 14 residues. Germline CDR1 and CDR2: SGHVS and FNYEAQ. Trimming took off 0 bases at V and 3 bases at J, with 9 bases between the two ends. This CDR3 reads CASSLAQARYEQYF. CDR3 bases: TGTGCCAGCAGCTTAGCACAGGCTCGCTACGAGCAGTACTTC.

J is TRBJ2-3 and V is TRBV5-6; D might be TRBD2 (5 bases). CDR1 SGHDT and CDR2 YYEEEE come from the germline V gene. V shed 0 bases and J shed 3 bases, with 11 bases lying between them. The CDR3 is 15 residues long. In DNA, the CDR3 is TGTGCCAGCAGCTTGGTTCTCCCGGGGACAGATACGCAGTATTTT. Translated, it gives CASSLVLPGTDTQYF.

The genes are TRBV20-1 and TRBJ2-7; 12 nucleotides align to TRBD2. The CDR3 is 14 residues long. The J segment lost 5 bases and the V segment lost 6 bases, leaving 8 bases of the junction unmatched. Germline V gene sequence: CDR1 DFQATT, CDR2 SNEGSKA (reference sequence). The CDR3 sequence: CSAPPSGGADEQYF. The CDR3 bases are TGCAGTGCGCCACCTAGCGGGGGGGCCGACGAGCAGTACTTC.

The CDR3 is CAWSVGYSRSGNTIYF. The CDR3 DNA sequence: TGTGCCTGGAGTGTCGGTTACAGCCGCTCTGGAAACACCATATATTTT. The V and J genes are TRBV30 and TRBJ1-3; D unclear. V was pared by 0 bases and J by 0 bases, with 12 bases between. Germline values: CDR1 GTSNPN, CDR2 SVGIG (reference sequence). CDR3 length: 16 residues.

A single count supports this clonotype. The rearrangement joins TRBV5-6 to TRBJ2-7, with D possibly TRBD1 on 6 matching bases. This CDR3 is built from 19 residues. V lost 0 bases and J 0 bases, leaving 22 bases between the germline ends. Germline CDR1 is SGHDT and CDR2 is YYEEEE. The CDR3 loop reads CASSLGGWKGHLSSYEQYF. The CDR3 region has the DNA TGTGCCAGCAGCTTGGGGGGATGGAAGGGACACTTGAGCTCCTACGAGCAGTACTTC.